The clone carrying this T cell receptor beta chain was counted at least ten times. As yet, its antigen is unknown. The CDR3 extends over 14 amino acids. After removal of 3 bases from V and 6 bases from J, the junction contained 7 bases not matched to a gene. Germline loops: CDR1 SQVTM, CDR2 ANQGSEA. Unique molecular identifiers tagged individual cDNA molecules. One entry per CDR3 protein, called by TCRdb with MiXCR from the 5' RACE reads. The sample records about 43,000 distinct CDR3 sequences, about a tenth being singletons. The sample belongs to a study of early T cells in non-severe SARS-CoV-2 infection. Study background: Sequencing was performed on bulk RNA from unsorted whole blood, leaving chains unpaired. The study's findings and limits: Matches to VDJdb favored anti-spike CD8 responses and missed private and CD4 specificities.

The TCR comes from an adult who was a healthcare worker with PCR-confirmed SARS-CoV-2 infection or an uninfected control (not recorded which). The specimen was whole blood. The gene calls are TRBV29-1 and TRBJ2-7; 11 nucleotides align to TRBD1. The CDR3 DNA reads TGCAGCGTTGACCCGGGACAGGGGGTCAGCGAGCAGTACTTC. Its translation is CSVDPGQGVSEQYF.